Listed here are 7 T cell receptor beta chains from one sample, sequenced in a study of T cell repertoires in cytomegalovirus infection. TCRdb reprocessed the reads via MiXCR and lists one record per CDR3 protein. This table holds nearly 650,000 distinct CDR3 sequences, roughly a quarter found once. The sample comprised CD8+ T cells from PBMCs. The receptors were sampled from a human donor in good health (CMV status not recorded). Some clones in this sample may be carry-over from other donors' samples.

The gene calls are TRBV29-1 and TRBJ2-1, with 10 nucleotides matching TRBD2. This CDR3 comprises 13 residues. With 6 bases clipped from V and 7 bases from J, the junction kept 6 bases outside the gene matches. Germline CDR1 SQVTM, CDR2 ANQGSEA. The CDR3 loop is CSVRTSGVNEQFF. The CDR3 bases are TGCAGCGTGAGAACTAGCGGGGTAAATGAGCAGTTCTTC.

The rearrangement joins TRBV12-3 or TRBV12-4 to TRBJ1-2, with D possibly matching TRBD1 (6 bases). There are 16 residues in the CDR3. V lost 3 bases and J lost 4, with 18 bases in between. The DNA of the CDR3 is TGTGCCAGCAGTTTTCCCGGACAGCTAAGGGGCTATGGCTACACCTTC. Residues: CASSFPGQLRGYGYTF.

This clonotype was counted ten times or more. The chain recombines TRBV7-6 with TRBJ2-1; tentatively, D is TRBD2 (5 bases). CDR3 size: 15 residues. Trimming removed 1 base from V and 7 bases from J, with 14 bases in between. CDR1 and CDR2 from the germline V gene are SGHVS and FNYEAQ. This CDR3 is CASSLGGAPSNEQFF. The CDR3, as DNA: TGTGCCAGCAGCTTAGGGGGAGCGCCCTCTAATGAGCAGTTCTTC.

This clonotype came up many times. This chain links TRBV28 with TRBJ2-2; D is possibly TRBD1 or TRBD2 (5 bases each). Looked up from germline, CDR1 is MDHEN and CDR2 is SYDVKM. The CDR3 contains 16 residues. Trimming pared 8 bases from V and 5 bases from J, leaving 21 bases between. The CDR3 loop is CASGPWGRDGTGELFF. CDR3 DNA sequence: TGTGCCAGCGGTCCCTGGGGACGGGACGGGACCGGGGAGCTGTTTTTT.

Details on this clonotype: A much larger clone lies a single base off, so this may be a read error. The CDR3 DNA is TGTGCCATCAAGAGCGCGGGGGTAAACACCGGGGAGCTGTTTTTT. Protein product: CAIKSAGVNTGELFF. The V and J genes are TRBV10-3 and TRBJ2-2; 7 nucleotides agree with TRBD2. Per germline, CDR1 ENHRY and CDR2 SYGVKD. V was pared by 7 bases and J by 2 bases, with 7 bases of the junction left unmatched. The CDR3 covers 15 residues.

The sample holds a few counts of this clonotype. CDR3 DNA: TGTGCCAGCAGTTCCTGGGGACAGGGGTCGGTCTTGGCCACTGAAGCTTTCTTT. Translation: CASSSWGQGSVLATEAFF. The V gene is TRBV28, the J gene TRBJ1-1, with TRBD1 matching 10 bases. The CDR3 runs to 18 residues. With 4 bases clipped from V and 4 bases from J, the junction kept 15 bases outside the gene matches. Germline loops: CDR1 MDHEN, CDR2 SYDVKM.

In this sample, this clonotype turned up many times. The genes are TRBV28 and TRBJ2-5, with TRBD1 identical over 7 bases. Germline V lookup: CDR1 MDHEN, CDR2 SYDVKM. The CDR3 length is 16 residues. V was clipped by 2 bases and J by 3 bases; unmatched bases: 9. Here the CDR3 reads CASSLHKSGTEETQYF. The CDR3 coding sequence is TGTGCCAGCAGTTTACACAAGTCCGGGACAGAAGAGACCCAGTACTTC. Full variable domain (remainder filled in from reference TRBV28 and TRBJ2-5): DVKVTQSSRYLVKRTGEKVFLECVQDMDHENMFWYRQDPGLGLRLIYFSYDVKMKEKGDIPEGYSVSREKKERFSLILESASTNQTSMYLCASSLHKSGTEETQYFGPGTRLLVL.